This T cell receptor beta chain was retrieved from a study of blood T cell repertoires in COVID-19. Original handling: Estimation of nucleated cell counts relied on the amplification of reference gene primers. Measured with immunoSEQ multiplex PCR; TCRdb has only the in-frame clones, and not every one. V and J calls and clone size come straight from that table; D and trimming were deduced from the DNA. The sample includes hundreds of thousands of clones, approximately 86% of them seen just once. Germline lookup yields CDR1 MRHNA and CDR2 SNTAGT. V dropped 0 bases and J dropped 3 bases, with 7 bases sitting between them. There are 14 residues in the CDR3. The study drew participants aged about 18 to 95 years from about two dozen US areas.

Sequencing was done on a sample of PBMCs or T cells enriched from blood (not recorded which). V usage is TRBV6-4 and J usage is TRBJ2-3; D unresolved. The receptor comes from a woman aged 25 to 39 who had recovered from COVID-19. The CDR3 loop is CASSDSFSTDTQYF. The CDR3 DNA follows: TGTGCCAGCAGTGACTCGTTTTCAACAGATACGCAGTATTTT.